These 10 T cell receptor beta chains originate from one sample sequenced in a study of CD8 T cells in ankylosing spondylitis. MiXCR, applied by TCRdb to the 5' RACE reads, yields one record per CDR3 protein. The repertoire holds 150,000 to 200,000 distinct CDR3 sequences, around 8.9% seen once, with about 16% in the top ten. Source material: blood, either unsorted or a sorted T cell fraction (not recorded which). The origin of the receptors is a female donor with ankylosing spondylitis or in good health (not recorded which).

The CDR3 region is CASSLDPGREQYF. CDR3 in DNA: TGTGCCAGCAGTTTGGACCCGGGCCGCGAGCAGTACTTC. The chain has TRBV6-2 or TRBV6-3 and TRBJ2-7; D gene ambiguous. CDR1 is MNHEY, CDR2 SVGEGT, per germline. Trimming stripped 4 bases from V and 6 bases from J, with 13 bases between. The CDR3 covers 13 residues.

This clonotype was observed at least ten times. V is TRBV27 and J is TRBJ2-1, with D uncertain. The CDR3 extends over 14 amino acids. Germline CDR1 MNHEY, CDR2 SMNVEV (reference sequence). Trimming pared 6 bases from V and 0 bases from J, leaving 9 bases between. The CDR3 coding sequence is TGTGCCAGCAGGGACGGAAGCTCCTACAATGAGCAGTTCTTC. Its protein is CASRDGSSYNEQFF.

The gene calls are TRBV5-4 and TRBJ2-3; 10 positions match TRBD2. V gave up 4 bases and J gave up 5 bases; unmatched junction bases: 4. CDR1 and CDR2 (germline): SGHNT, YYREEE (reference sequence). The CDR3 loop spans 14 amino acids. The CDR3 loop is CASSDGLAEDTQYF. The CDR3 DNA sequence: TGTGCCAGCAGCGACGGACTAGCGGAAGATACGCAGTATTTT.

This clonotype occurred a few times. This chain links TRBV11-2 with TRBJ2-7; D unresolved. This CDR3 comprises 13 residues. V lost 6 bases and J lost 1, with 10 bases in between. Germline V gene data show CDR1 as SGHAT and CDR2 as FQNNGV. In nucleotides, the CDR3 is TGTGCCAGCAGGGGCCCGGGTTCCTACGAGCAGTACTTC. Amino acid sequence: CASRGPGSYEQYF.

This clonotype appeared a few times. The chain links TRBV15 to TRBJ2-7; TRBD1 is a possible D gene (6 bases). V was shortened by 6 bases and J by 5 bases, with 14 bases between the two germline ends. This CDR3 is 13 amino acids long. CDR1 LNHNV and CDR2 YYDKDF come from the germline V gene (reference sequence). The CDR3 here is CATSGDTLHEQYF. As DNA, the CDR3 is TGTGCCACCAGTGGGGACACCCTCCACGAGCAGTACTTC.

As for this clonotype: One end of the junction varies from germline; a read error may be responsible. The rearrangement links TRBV18 to TRBJ2-3, with 8 bases aligning to TRBD2. This CDR3 has 16 amino acids. Germline lookup yields CDR1 KGHSH and CDR2 LQKENI. CDR3 bases: TGTGCCAGCTTACCACCACAAGCGGGAGGCACAGATACGCAGTATTTT. Residues: CASLPPQAGGTDTQYF.

The genes are TRBV4-2 and TRBJ2-7, with D perhaps TRBD1 (5 bases). CDR3 length: 16 amino acids. V dropped 1 base and J dropped 3 bases, with 16 bases sitting between them. Germline values: CDR1 LGHNA, CDR2 YNFKEQ. The CDR3 sequence: CASSQGIGLDNYEQYF. The CDR3 bases are TGTGCCAGCAGCCAAGGGATAGGGTTGGACAACTACGAGCAGTACTTC.

In this sample, this clonotype turned up many times. The V call is TRBV20-1, the J call TRBJ2-3; weak D call: TRBD2 (5 bases). Between the trimmed V and J ends, which lost 5 bases and 5 bases, there was a span of 8 bases. Germline V gene data show CDR1 as DFQATT and CDR2 as SNEGSKA (reference sequence). This CDR3 region has 11 residues. The CDR3 loop is CSAGSGDTQYF. DNA of the CDR3: TGCAGTGCTGGAAGCGGAGATACGCAGTATTTT.

This clonotype was seen ten or more times. V gene TRBV12-3 or TRBV12-4 combines with J gene TRBJ2-1, with 8 positions matching TRBD2. This CDR3 contains 18 residues. The V and J ends lost 2 bases and 0 bases, in that order; junction bases with no gene match: 9. The CDR3, as DNA: TGTGCCAGCAGTTTAAGGCTAGCGGGTCCTAGCTCCTACAATGAGCAGTTCTTC. This translates into CASSLRLAGPSSYNEQFF.

The chain recombines TRBV6-2 or TRBV6-3 with TRBJ2-7; D gene uncertain. V was shortened by 0 bases and J by 11 bases, with 14 bases between the two germline ends. This CDR3 has 13 residues. CDR1 is MNHEY and CDR2 is SVGEGT in the germline V gene. CDR3 DNA sequence: TGTGCCAGCAGTTACTCCCGACTCAAATCGGAGTACTTC. Amino acids: CASSYSRLKSEYF.